Presented here are 14 T cell receptor beta chains from one specimen sequenced in a study of T cell clusters in autoimmune cytopenias. About 37,500 genome equivalents of blood DNA were amplified for TRB. Multiplex touch-down PCR amplified TRB using TRB-A and TRB-B pools in one tube. Reanalyzing the multiplex PCR reads, TCRdb keeps one entry per CDR3 protein, without DNA. This table lists hundreds of distinct CDR3 sequences. Source material: peripheral blood. The receptors stem from a human donor with an autoimmune cytopenia or autoimmune hepatitis (not recorded which).

This sequence joins TRBV4-2 and TRBJ2-3; TCRdb gives TRBD2 as the D gene, but with no DNA this cannot be confirmed. The length of the CDR3 is 18 residues. Germline V gene sequence: CDR1 LGHNA, CDR2 YNFKEQ. The CDR3 loop reads CASSQKLAGGPGADTQYF.

This clonotype counts as large by frequency. The chain couples TRBV29-1 to TRBJ2-2. The CDR3 runs to 13 residues. Germline V lookup: CDR1 SQVTM, CDR2 ANQGSEA. The CDR3 region is CSVEGLNTGELFF.

This clonotype is deemed medium-sized (0.01 to 0.1%) by its frequency. V is TRBV29-1 and J is TRBJ2-2. Germline V lookup: CDR1 SQVTM, CDR2 ANQGSEA. The length of the CDR3 is 13 residues. CDR3 amino acids: CSVEDRPTGELFF.

Measured by frequency, this clonotype is medium-sized. The V gene is TRBV6-6, the J gene TRBJ2-1; TCRdb's D call, TRBD2, is unchecked because there is no DNA. The germline V gene encodes CDR1 MNHNY and CDR2 SVGAGI (reference sequence). The length of the CDR3 is 16 residues. CDR3: CASSYGLAGLMNEQFF.

This clonotype is identified as medium-sized (0.01 to 0.1%) from frequency. CDR3 amino acids: CASSPRVTDTQYF. This chain connects TRBV7-2 to TRBJ2-3. The V gene's germline CDR1 is SGHTA and CDR2 FQGNSA. The length of the CDR3 is 13 residues.

This clonotype shows up as large (0.1 to 1%) by frequency. This sequence joins TRBV7-2 and TRBJ1-2; TCRdb returns TRBD1, unconfirmable since there is no DNA. Germline V gene sequence: CDR1 SGHTA, CDR2 FQGNSA. There are 13 residues in the CDR3. This chain's CDR3 is CASSAGQGYGYTF.

This clonotype is identified as medium-sized from frequency. The CDR3 here is CASSLMASTDTQYF. The chain recombines TRBV7-3 with TRBJ2-3. The CDR3 spans 14 residues. Germline V CDR1 and CDR2: SGHTA, FQGTGA.

This clonotype is called medium-sized based on its frequency. The chain links TRBV30 to TRBJ1-3. The CDR3 is 14 residues long. From germline, CDR1 is GTSNPN and CDR2 SVGIG (reference sequence). This chain's CDR3 is CAWTPLFSGNTIYF.

This clonotype is identified as large (0.1 to 1%) from frequency. The V and J genes are TRBV20-1 and TRBJ2-1; TCRdb proposes TRBD1, but this gene call is untestable without DNA. This CDR3 is 14 amino acids long. Germline CDR1 and CDR2: DFQATT and SNEGSKA (reference sequence). The CDR3 loop reads CSARALGPGDEQFF.

This clonotype is identified as medium-sized from frequency. The chain couples TRBV7-6 to TRBJ2-3; TCRdb lists TRBD1, though no DNA is available to test this call. This CDR3 contains 16 residues. From germline, CDR1 is SGHVS and CDR2 FNYEAQ. The CDR3 spells CASSLAISGGPSTQYF.

CDR3 residues: CASSFVGDSPLHF. The chain joins TRBV12-3 or TRBV12-4 to TRBJ1-6. This CDR3 region has 13 residues.

V is TRBV7-2 and J is TRBJ2-3; TCRdb lists TRBD1, though no DNA is available to test this call. The CDR3 has 15 amino acids. Germline CDR1 reads SGHTA; CDR2 reads FQGNSA. The CDR3 sequence is CASSSRGTGTDTQYF.

This clonotype is called medium-sized based on its frequency. V and J are TRBV7-9 and TRBJ1-4; checking the TCRdb D call of TRBD1 is not possible without DNA. The V gene's germline CDR1 is SEHNR and CDR2 FQNEAQ (reference sequence). This CDR3 spans 14 amino acids. The CDR3 protein is CASSLGQGPEKLFF.

The chain recombines TRBV6-2 or TRBV6-3 with TRBJ1-1. The CDR3 is made up of 14 amino acids. Germline lookup yields CDR1 MNHEY and CDR2 SVGEGT. The CDR3 loop reads CASSYDRVDTEAFF.